This record looks at one T cell receptor (beta chain) sequence and its context. Healthy bone marrow donors made up the donor group. V shed 2 bases and J shed 5 bases, with 12 bases lying between them. Germline-derived CDR1 and CDR2 are LGHNA and YSLEER. The CDR3 is made up of 14 amino acids. The PCR made use of 60 Vbeta and 13 Jbeta primers. Libraries were prepared by immunoSEQ multiplex PCR; TCRdb keeps only in-frame clonotypes and omits some of them. The profile covers about 130,000 clones, with over 80% appearing a single time and roughly 1.2% taken by the ten largest. The data belong to a study of cytomegalovirus exposure and HLA in healthy donors.

This receptor was taken from a boy aged 10-17 years in good health and CMV-seronegative. Specimen: PBMCs. The chain uses TRBV4-3 and TRBJ2-5, with D perhaps matching TRBD2 (6 bases). This chain's CDR3 is CASSQWGSGETQYF. CDR3 sequence (DNA): TGCGCCAGCAGCCAATGGGGAAGCGGGGAGACCCAGTACTTC.